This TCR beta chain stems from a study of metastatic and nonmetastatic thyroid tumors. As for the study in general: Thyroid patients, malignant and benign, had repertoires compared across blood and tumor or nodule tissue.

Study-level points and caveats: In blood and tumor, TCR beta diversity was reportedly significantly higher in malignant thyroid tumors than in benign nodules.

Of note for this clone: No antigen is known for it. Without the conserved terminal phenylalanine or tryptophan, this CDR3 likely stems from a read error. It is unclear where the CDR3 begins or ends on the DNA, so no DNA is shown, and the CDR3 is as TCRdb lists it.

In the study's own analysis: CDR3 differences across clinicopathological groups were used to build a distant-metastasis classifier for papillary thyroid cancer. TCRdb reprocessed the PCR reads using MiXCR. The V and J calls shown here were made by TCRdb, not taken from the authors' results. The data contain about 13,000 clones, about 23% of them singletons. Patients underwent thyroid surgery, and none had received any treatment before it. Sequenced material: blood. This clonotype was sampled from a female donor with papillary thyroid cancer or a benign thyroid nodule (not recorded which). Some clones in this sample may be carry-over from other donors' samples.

Here the CDR3 reads CSARDAGLPSVPI. The chain carries TRBV20-1 and TRBJ2-1; TRBD2 is the table's D call and was not checked against the DNA. The CDR3 numbers 13 amino acids, ends counted. CDR1 DFQATT and CDR2 SNEGSKA come from the germline V gene (reference sequence).